The T cell receptor beta chain described here comes from a study of T-cell memory formation after mild COVID-19. Overall study context: TCR clusters largely stayed donor specific. Findings and limits, study-wide: Later expanders leaned CD4+, whereas day 15 to 85 contracting clones were balanced CD4/CD8. Memory sampled before infection contained some responding clones, suggesting cross-reactive memory joined.

Employing constant-segment primers, 5'RACE generated TCR alpha and TCR beta cDNA libraries bearing sample barcodes and UMIs. TCRdb re-called the 5' RACE reads through MiXCR, storing one row per CDR3 protein. The sample lists roughly 130,000 distinct CDR3 sequences, over 15% occurring once. Trimming stripped 3 bases from V and 0 bases from J, with 7 bases between. The CDR3 length is 14 residues. Notes on this clonotype: Its antigen is not identified.

Sequenced input: PBMCs or a T cell subset sorted from them (not recorded which). The receptor's source is a man between 18 and 35 years old who had mild COVID-19 (a few samples of this study predate the infection). Cell type and time point are not known. The V gene is TRBV12-3 or TRBV12-4, the J gene TRBJ2-3, with D unclear. The DNA for the CDR3 is TGTGCCAGCAGTTTTAGTGCAAGCACAGATACGCAGTATTTT. Residues: CASSFSASTDTQYF.